A single sample gave rise to the 28 T cell receptor beta chains below, sequenced in a study of tumor-infiltrating lymphocytes in oesophageal squamous cell carcinoma (dated by TCRdb to about 2016). Library method: PCR. Sequencing was performed on an Illumina HiSeq 2000. The raw public data were reprocessed by TCRdb itself: fastp quality trimming at Q25, MiXCR clonotype calling, in-frame beta chains only. When rows share a CDR3 protein, they turn into one entry using the most common DNA and genes. The sample records fewer than 15,000 distinct CDR3 sequences, roughly half of which are singletons. The ten largest make up about 12% of the sample. Sequenced sample: blood. The receptor source for this set is a female donor with esophageal squamous cell carcinoma.

V is TRBV9 and J is TRBJ2-6, with D tentatively TRBD1 (5 bases). V was trimmed by 3 bases and J by 1 base, leaving 11 bases between them. This CDR3 comprises 16 residues. The germline V gene encodes CDR1 SGDLS and CDR2 YYNGEE. The chain's CDR3 is CASSGGTGSGANVLTF. CDR3 DNA: TGTGCCAGCAGCGGGGGAACAGGTTCTGGGGCCAACGTCCTGACTTTC.

The chain carries TRBV24-1 and TRBJ2-1; 10 nucleotides align to TRBD2. The J call is doubtful: the DNA matches TRBJ2-7 better. The germline V gene has CDR1 KGHDR and CDR2 SFDVKD. This CDR3 spans 17 amino acids. CDR3 residues: CATSDSRAGGPIYEQYF. CDR3 nucleotides: TGTGCCACCAGTGATTCAAGAGCGGGGGGGCCGATCTACGAGCAGTACTTC.

This chain links TRBV7-2 with TRBJ2-3; TRBD2 matches 10 bases. CDR1 is SGHTA, CDR2 FQGNSA, per germline. V shed 5 bases and J 4 bases; nucleotides not matched to a gene: 9. This CDR3 is 16 amino acids long. The DNA for the CDR3 is TGTGCCAGCAGCCGAGACCTAGCGGGAGTGGCAGATACGCAGTATTTT. It codes for CASSRDLAGVADTQYF.

This clonotype showed up many times. The gene calls are TRBV5-1 and TRBJ1-2, with 7 bases lining up with TRBD1. This CDR3 is 13 amino acids long. Germline lookup yields CDR1 SGHRS and CDR2 YFSETQ. V lost 3 bases, J lost 8 bases, and 7 bases stayed unmatched. The CDR3 nucleotides read TGCGCCAGCAGCTCTGTGACAGGGACGGGCTACACCTTC. Amino acids: CASSSVTGTGYTF.

In this sample, this clonotype turned up many times. The rearrangement uses TRBV6-1 and TRBJ1-2, with D maybe TRBD1 (6 bases). V lost 6 bases to trimming and J lost 5 bases, with 10 bases between them. The CDR3 spans 12 residues. Germline assignment: CDR1 MNHNS and CDR2 SASEGT. The DNA of the CDR3 is TGTGCCAGCAGGGACACAGGGTATGGCTACACCTTC. Translation gives CASRDTGYGYTF.

The V call is TRBV7-2, the J call TRBJ2-3; D might be TRBD2 (5 bases). CDR3 length: 16 amino acids. The ends were cut back, 6 bases at V and 11 bases at J, with 27 bases in the middle. CDR1 is SGHTA, CDR2 FQGNSA, per germline. The CDR3 DNA follows: TGTGCCAGCAGTATTATAAGGACGGGAAGCTCCTACAAGCAGTATTTT. Translation gives CASSIIRTGSSYKQYF.

The chain combines TRBV6-9 with TRBJ2-6, with 9 bases that match TRBD1. Matching the DNA end better, TRBJ2-7 makes the J call doubtful. The germline CDR1 and CDR2 sequences are MNHGY and SVAAGI. This CDR3 is 15 amino acids long. The CDR3: CASTGANRGLSKQYF. The CDR3 DNA is TGTGCCAGCACCGGGGCCAACAGGGGGCTAAGCAAGCAGTACTTC.

The chain couples TRBV6-6 to TRBJ2-4; 11 nucleotides line up with TRBD2. The DNA end lines up better with TRBJ2-1; the J call may be wrong. CDR3 size: 16 residues. CDR1 is MNHNY, CDR2 SVGAGI, per germline (reference sequence). This CDR3 reads CASSYSGTSGYNEQFF. The DNA for the CDR3 is TGTGCCAGCAGTTACTCCGGGACTAGCGGATACAATGAGCAGTTCTTC.

In its sample, this clonotype was seen once. One base away lies a much larger clone, so this may be a sequencing read error. The V gene is TRBV7-9, the J gene TRBJ1-5; D unclear. The germline V gene encodes CDR1 SEHNR and CDR2 FQNEAQ (reference sequence). Trimming took 5 bases from V and 6 from J, leaving 14 bases between them. This CDR3 is 14 amino acids long. This chain's CDR3 is CASSTVRLGQPQHF. CDR3 coding DNA: TGTGCCAGCAGCACCGTGAGGCTGGGTCAGCCCCAGCATTTT.

The chain joins TRBV27 to TRBJ2-1, with 9 nucleotides matching TRBD1. V trimming: 7 bases; J trimming: 3 bases; junction bases outside the gene matches: 7. The germline CDR1 and CDR2 sequences are MNHEY and SMNVEV (reference sequence). This CDR3 is built from 15 residues. The CDR3 DNA follows: TGTGCCAGCATCAACAGGGGGCTCTACTACAATGAGCAGTTCTTC. Translation gives CASINRGLYYNEQFF.

CDR3 amino acids: CASSPRGVSMGYTF. CDR3 sequence (DNA): TGTGCCAGCAGCCCTAGGGGGGTCTCGATGGGCTACACCTTC. The chain combines TRBV3-1 with TRBJ1-2; a possible D gene is TRBD1 (6 bases). This CDR3 spans 14 amino acids. Per the germline V gene, CDR1 is LGHDT and CDR2 is YNNKEL (reference sequence). Trimming left V 4 bases short and J 8 bases short, with 17 bases between.

This clonotype was counted at least ten times. The chain's CDR3 is CASSFRLAGNEQFF. In DNA, the CDR3 is TGTGCCAGCAGCTTCAGGCTAGCGGGCAATGAGCAGTTCTTC. The J gene is TRBJ2-1, the V gene TRBV14; 8 bases are shared with TRBD2. The germline V gene encodes CDR1 SGHDN and CDR2 FVKESK. V lost 5 bases to trimming and J lost 6 bases; unmatched junction nucleotides: 6. The CDR3 spans 14 residues.

The gene calls are TRBV7-2 and TRBJ2-1; TRBD1 or TRBD2 may be the D gene (5 bases each). Between the trimmed V and J ends, which lost 0 bases and 2 bases, there was a span of 5 bases. Per germline, CDR1 SGHTA and CDR2 FQGNSA. The CDR3 sequence is 14 residues long. The CDR3 region is CASSLAGPYNEQFF. The CDR3 DNA sequence: TGTGCCAGCAGCTTAGCGGGACCCTACAATGAGCAGTTCTTC.

This chain connects TRBV4-1 to TRBJ2-7; D is undetermined. The closer fit of TRBJ2-5 to the DNA end suggests the J call may be wrong. Germline V gene sequence: CDR1 MGHRA, CDR2 YSYEKL. This CDR3 is built from 12 residues. CDR3 region: CASQDRQETQYF. The CDR3 DNA sequence: TGCGCCAGCCAGGACCGCCAAGAGACCCAGTACTTC.

This clonotype was found many times. The gene calls are TRBV5-1 and TRBJ2-2; 10 bases match TRBD1. Germline-derived CDR1 and CDR2 are SGHRS and YFSETQ. V shed 9 bases, J shed 4 bases, and the junction held 9 bases outside the gene matches. The CDR3 covers 15 residues. In nucleotides, the CDR3 is TGCGCCACCCATCCGGGACAGGGGTCCACCGGGGAGCTGTTTTTT. This sequence encodes CATHPGQGSTGELFF.

This clonotype is labeled medium-sized. Since a much larger clone is just one base distant, this may be a read error. The J gene is TRBJ2-1, the V gene TRBV7-3; no firm D call. The J call may be in error: the DNA end matches TRBJ2-7 better. The germline V gene has CDR1 SGHTA and CDR2 FQGTGA. The CDR3 runs to 15 residues. The CDR3 region is CASSLGRSSYNEQYF. CDR3 DNA: TGTGCCAGCAGCTTAGGCCGTAGCTCCTACAATGAGCAGTACTTC.

The chain links TRBV27 to TRBJ2-3; 11 bases fit TRBD2. Trimming at V came to 7 bases and at J to 3 bases, leaving 3 bases not matched to a gene. Looked up from germline, CDR1 is MNHEY and CDR2 is SMNVEV (reference sequence). CDR3 length: 14 amino acids. The CDR3 spells CASMLAGGTDTQYF. The DNA of the CDR3 is TGTGCCAGCATGCTAGCGGGAGGTACAGATACGCAGTATTTT.

This clonotype has a count of ten or more. V is TRBV12-5 and J is TRBJ2-1; 10 nucleotides align to TRBD2. This CDR3 is built from 17 residues. The germline CDR1 and CDR2 sequences are LGHNT and FRNRAP. V trimming: 2 bases; J trimming: 7 bases; junction bases outside the gene matches: 11. The CDR3 loop reads CASGLPRLAGGLNEQFF. In DNA, the CDR3 is TGTGCTAGTGGTTTGCCCCGGTTAGCGGGGGGACTAAATGAGCAGTTCTTC.

The CDR3 nucleotides read TGTGCCAGCAGGTTGCCGGGACAGGGGGACTCTGGGGCCAACGTCCTGACTTTC. Translation gives CASRLPGQGDSGANVLTF. The chain links TRBV7-9 to TRBJ2-6, with 11 positions matching TRBD1. Germline CDR1 is SEHNR and CDR2 is FQNEAQ (reference sequence). The CDR3 covers 18 residues. J lost 0 bases, V lost 6 bases, and 7 bases had no gene match.

This clonotype is medium-sized by share. The chain has TRBV12-3 or TRBV12-4 and TRBJ1-4; 8 positions agree with TRBD1. J lost 5 bases, V lost 6 bases, and 5 bases had no gene match. The CDR3 is 14 residues long. CDR3 region: CASSPTGENEKLFF. The CDR3 bases are TGTGCCAGCAGCCCGACAGGGGAGAATGAAAAACTGTTTTTT.

The genes are TRBV6-2 or TRBV6-3 and TRBJ2-1; 13 nucleotides match TRBD2. This CDR3 is built from 17 residues. The germline V gene has CDR1 MNHEY and CDR2 SVGEGT. V shed 4 bases, J shed 2 bases, and the junction held 5 bases outside the gene matches. The CDR3 spells CASSSRTSGSTYNEQFF. The CDR3 DNA sequence: TGTGCCAGCAGTTCCAGGACTAGCGGGAGCACCTACAATGAGCAGTTCTTC.

Details on this clonotype: It may be a read error: a sequence one base away is much more abundant. The final CDR3 position lacks the conserved phenylalanine or tryptophan, pointing to a likely read error. The DNA is left out, because the CDR3 cannot be placed on it with certainty; the CDR3 is given as TCRdb lists it. This chain connects TRBV7-3 to TRBJ2-3. With termini counted, the CDR3 has 8 amino acids. Per germline, CDR1 SGHTA and CDR2 FQGTGA. CDR3 in amino acids: CASILSSG.

The chain couples TRBV7-8 to TRBJ2-1, with D hard to call. This CDR3 contains 13 residues. Germline V CDR1 and CDR2: SGHVS, FQNEAQ. V was cut by 1 base and J by 5 bases, with 6 bases left in between. The CDR3 nucleotides read TGTGCCAGCAGCTTAGACGCAAACAATGAGCAGTTCTTC. Its translation: CASSLDANNEQFF.

This clonotype was observed a handful of times. Just one base apart from a much larger clone, this may be a read error. J is TRBJ2-1 and V is TRBV4-3; D ambiguous. The DNA end is more similar to TRBJ2-7, so the J call may be wrong. CDR3 size: 13 residues. CDR1 is LGHNA and CDR2 is YSLEER in the germline V gene. This chain's CDR3 is CASSRISYNEQYF. DNA for the CDR3: TGCGCCAGCAGCCGGATCTCCTACAATGAGCAGTACTTC.

The chain couples TRBV7-3 to TRBJ2-7; either TRBD1 or TRBD2 may fit D (6 bases each). Trimming shortened V by 1 base and J by 7 bases, and 14 bases separated the two germline ends. The germline V gene has CDR1 SGHTA and CDR2 FQGTGA. This CDR3 has 14 amino acids. CDR3 in DNA: TGTGCCAGCAGCTTAAGTTTGCGGGACAATGAGCAGTACTTC. It encodes CASSLSLRDNEQYF.

This clonotype was observed a few times. The chain has TRBV12-3 or TRBV12-4 and TRBJ2-5; no clear D. V was pared by 5 bases and J by 4 bases, with 11 bases between. The CDR3 spans 13 residues. This chain's CDR3 is CASSLSRVETQYF. Here the CDR3 DNA reads TGTGCCAGCAGTCTTAGTAGGGTAGAGACCCAGTACTTC.

This clonotype was seen once. The rearrangement uses TRBV7-2 and TRBJ2-3; D might be TRBD1 (5 bases). The V end was cut by 0 bases, the J end by 2 bases, with 9 bases between. The CDR3 is 15 residues long. Looked up from germline, CDR1 is SGHTA and CDR2 is FQGNSA. CDR3 in DNA: TGTGCCAGCAGCTTAGCAGGGGCTGTCACAGATACGCAGTATTTT. Translating it yields CASSLAGAVTDTQYF.

V and J are TRBV7-6 and TRBJ2-1, with a weak D call TRBD2 (6 bases). The length of the CDR3 is 14 residues. Germline V CDR1 and CDR2: SGHVS, FNYEAQ. V was pared by 5 bases and J by 5 bases, with 13 bases between. This CDR3 is CASSPGSTNNEQFF. The DNA for the CDR3 is TGTGCCAGCAGCCCCGGGAGCACGAACAATGAGCAGTTCTTC.